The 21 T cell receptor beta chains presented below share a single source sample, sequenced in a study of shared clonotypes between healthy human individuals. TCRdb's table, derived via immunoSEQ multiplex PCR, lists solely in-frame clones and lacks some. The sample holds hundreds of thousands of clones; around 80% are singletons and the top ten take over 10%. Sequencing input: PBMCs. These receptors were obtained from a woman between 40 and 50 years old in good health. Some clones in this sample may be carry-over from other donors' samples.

In DNA, the CDR3 is TGCGCCAGCAGCTGGCCCGGGACTAGCGGGATGGTCGGTGAGCAGTTCTTC. Translated, it gives CASSWPGTSGMVGEQFF. The chain joins TRBV5-1 to TRBJ2-1, with 13 bases fitting TRBD2. The germline V gene has CDR1 SGHRS and CDR2 YFSETQ. Trimming at V came to 3 bases and at J to 9 bases, leaving 12 bases not matched to a gene. The CDR3 is made up of 17 amino acids. The full variable domain, rest sourced from reference TRBV5-1 and TRBJ2-1, is KAGVTQTPRYLIKTRGQQVTLSCSPISGHRSVSWYQQTPGQGLQFLFEYFSETQRNKGNFPGRFSGRQFSNSRSEMNVSTLELGDSALYLCASSWPGTSGMVGEQFFGPGTRLTVL.

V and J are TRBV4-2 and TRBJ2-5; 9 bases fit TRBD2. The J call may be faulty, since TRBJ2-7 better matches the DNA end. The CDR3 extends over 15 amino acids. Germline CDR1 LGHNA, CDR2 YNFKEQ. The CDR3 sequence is CASSHGREGTYEQYF. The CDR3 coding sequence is TGTGCCAGCAGCCATGGGCGGGAGGGGACCTACGAGCAGTACTTC.

The CDR3 loop reads CASSPAGNPDTQYF. The CDR3 DNA sequence: TGTGCCAGCTCACCAGCGGGTAACCCAGATACGCAGTATTTT. This chain uses TRBV18 with TRBJ2-3; D is possibly TRBD2 (5 bases). V was shortened by 2 bases and J by 4 bases, with 10 bases between the two germline ends. Germline values: CDR1 KGHSH, CDR2 LQKENI. The CDR3 contains 14 residues.

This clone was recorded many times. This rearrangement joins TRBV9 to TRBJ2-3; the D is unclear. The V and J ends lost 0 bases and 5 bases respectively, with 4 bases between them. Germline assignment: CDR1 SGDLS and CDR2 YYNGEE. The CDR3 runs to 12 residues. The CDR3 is CASSVAGDTQYF. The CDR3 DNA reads TGTGCCAGCAGCGTAGCGGGAGATACGCAGTATTTT. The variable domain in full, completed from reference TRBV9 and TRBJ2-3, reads DSGVTQTPKHLITATGQRVTLRCSPRSGDLSVYWYQQSLDQGLQFLIQYYNGEERAKGNILERFSAQQFPDLHSELNLSSLELGDSALYFCASSVAGDTQYFGPGTRLTVL.

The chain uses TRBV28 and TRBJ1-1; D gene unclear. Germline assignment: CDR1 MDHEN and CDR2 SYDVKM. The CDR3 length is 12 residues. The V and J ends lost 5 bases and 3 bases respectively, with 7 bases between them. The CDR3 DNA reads TGTGCCAGCAGTCAGTCTCACACTGAAGCTTTCTTT. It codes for CASSQSHTEAFF.

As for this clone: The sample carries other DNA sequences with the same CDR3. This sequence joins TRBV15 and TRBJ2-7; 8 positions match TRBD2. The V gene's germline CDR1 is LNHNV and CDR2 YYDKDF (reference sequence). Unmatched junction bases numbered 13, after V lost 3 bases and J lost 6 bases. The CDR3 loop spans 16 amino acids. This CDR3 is CATSRAPGLDPLEQYF. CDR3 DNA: TGTGCCACCAGCAGGGCCCCGGGACTAGACCCTCTCGAGCAGTACTTC.

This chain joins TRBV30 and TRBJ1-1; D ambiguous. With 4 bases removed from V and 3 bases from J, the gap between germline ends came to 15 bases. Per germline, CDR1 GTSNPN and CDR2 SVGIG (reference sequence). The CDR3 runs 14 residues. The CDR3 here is CAWNRATLDTEAFF. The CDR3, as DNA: TGTGCCTGGAACCGGGCCACGCTGGACACTGAAGCTTTCTTT.

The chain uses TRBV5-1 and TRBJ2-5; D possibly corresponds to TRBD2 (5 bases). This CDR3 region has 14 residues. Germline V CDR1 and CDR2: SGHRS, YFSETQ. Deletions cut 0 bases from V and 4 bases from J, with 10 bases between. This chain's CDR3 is CASSLERFGETQYF. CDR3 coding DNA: TGCGCCAGCAGCTTGGAGCGGTTCGGAGAGACCCAGTACTTC.

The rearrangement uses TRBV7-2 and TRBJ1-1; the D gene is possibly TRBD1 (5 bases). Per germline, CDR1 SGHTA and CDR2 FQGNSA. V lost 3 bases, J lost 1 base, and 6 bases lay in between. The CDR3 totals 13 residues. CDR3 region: CASSFQGNTEAFF. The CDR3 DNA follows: TGTGCCAGCAGCTTTCAGGGGAACACTGAAGCTTTCTTT. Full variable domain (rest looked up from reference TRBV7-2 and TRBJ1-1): GAGVSQSPSNKVTEKGKDVELRCDPISGHTALYWYRQSLGQGLEFLIYFQGNSAPDKSGLPSDRFSAERTGGSVSTLTIQRTQQEDSAVYLCASSFQGNTEAFFGQGTRLTVV.

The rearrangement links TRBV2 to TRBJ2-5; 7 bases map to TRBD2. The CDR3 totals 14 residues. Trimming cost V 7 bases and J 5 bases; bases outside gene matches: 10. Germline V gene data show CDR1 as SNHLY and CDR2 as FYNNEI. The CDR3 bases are TGTGCCAGCATTTTCGGGAGGTCTGGGGAGACCCAGTACTTC. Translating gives CASIFGRSGETQYF. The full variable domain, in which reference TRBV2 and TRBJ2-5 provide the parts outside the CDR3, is EPEVTQTPSHQVTQMGQEVILRCVPISNHLYFYWYRQILGQKVEFLVSFYNNEISEKSEIFDDQFSVERPDGSNFTLKIRSTKLEDSAMYFCASIFGRSGETQYFGPGTRLLVL.

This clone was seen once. CDR3 bases: TGTGCCAGCAGTTGGGCGGACTTGGCTGAAGCTTTCTTT. It specifies CASSWADLAEAFF. The chain is built from TRBV2 and TRBJ1-1; unclear D gene. CDR3 size: 13 residues. Trimming removed 5 bases from V and 6 bases from J, with 13 bases in between. The germline CDR1 and CDR2 sequences are SNHLY and FYNNEI.

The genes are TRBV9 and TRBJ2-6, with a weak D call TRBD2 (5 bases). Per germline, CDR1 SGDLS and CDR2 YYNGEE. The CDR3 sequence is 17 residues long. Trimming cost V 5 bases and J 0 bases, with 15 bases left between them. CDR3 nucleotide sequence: TGTGCCAGCAGTGCTTCCTCCGGAGGCTCTGGGGCCAACGTCCTGACTTTC. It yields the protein CASSASSGGSGANVLTF.

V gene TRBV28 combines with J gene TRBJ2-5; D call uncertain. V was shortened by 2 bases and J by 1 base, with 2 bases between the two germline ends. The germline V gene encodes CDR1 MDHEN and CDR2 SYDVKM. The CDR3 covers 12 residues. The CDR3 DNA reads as TGTGCCAGCAGTTTAATCCAAGAGACCCAGTACTTC. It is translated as CASSLIQETQYF.

The CDR3 DNA reads as TGTGCCAGCAGTTTATCGGGAGGTTCCGAGCAGTACTTC. Translating it yields CASSLSGGSEQYF. The chain recombines TRBV27 with TRBJ2-5, with TRBD2 as a possible D gene (6 bases). The last part of the DNA fits TRBJ2-7 better; the J call may be wrong. From germline, CDR1 is MNHEY and CDR2 SMNVEV (reference sequence). CDR3 size: 13 residues.

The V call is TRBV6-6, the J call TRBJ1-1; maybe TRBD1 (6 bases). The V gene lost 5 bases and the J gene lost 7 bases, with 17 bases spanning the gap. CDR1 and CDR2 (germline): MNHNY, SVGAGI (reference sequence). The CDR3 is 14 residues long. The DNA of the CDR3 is TGTGCCAGCAGTACGACGGGGGGCTGGGGTGAAGCTTTCTTT. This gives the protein CASSTTGGWGEAFF.

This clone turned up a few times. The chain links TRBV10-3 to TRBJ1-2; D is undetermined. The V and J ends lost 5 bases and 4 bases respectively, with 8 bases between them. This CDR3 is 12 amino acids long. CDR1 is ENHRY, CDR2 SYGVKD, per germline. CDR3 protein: CAISSGSYGYTF. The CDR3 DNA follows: TGTGCCATCAGTTCGGGCAGCTATGGCTACACCTTC.

DNA for the CDR3: TGTGCCAGTAGACAGAGAGGACAGGCCCCTAACTATGGCTACACCTTC. This translates into CASRQRGQAPNYGYTF. V is TRBV19 and J is TRBJ1-2; TRBD1 matches at 7 bases. V lost 6 bases and J lost 0; bases outside the gene matches: 10. Germline V lookup: CDR1 LNHDA, CDR2 SQIVND (reference sequence). The CDR3 spans 16 residues.

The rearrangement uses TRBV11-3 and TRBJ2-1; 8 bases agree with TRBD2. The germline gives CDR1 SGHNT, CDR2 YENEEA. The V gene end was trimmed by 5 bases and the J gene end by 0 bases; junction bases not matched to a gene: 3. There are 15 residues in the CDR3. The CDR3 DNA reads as TGTGCCAGCAGCCCGAGCGGGAGCTCCTACAATGAGCAGTTCTTC. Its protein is CASSPSGSSYNEQFF.

CDR3 sequence (DNA): TGTGCCAGCTCAGAAATAGCGGGAGTAGCCTACAATGAGCAGTTCTTC. Translating gives CASSEIAGVAYNEQFF. The rearrangement joins TRBV18 to TRBJ2-1; 9 bases fit TRBD2. Germline CDR1 and CDR2: KGHSH and LQKENI. The CDR3 contains 16 residues. V shed 5 bases and J 2 bases; nucleotides not matched to a gene: 7.

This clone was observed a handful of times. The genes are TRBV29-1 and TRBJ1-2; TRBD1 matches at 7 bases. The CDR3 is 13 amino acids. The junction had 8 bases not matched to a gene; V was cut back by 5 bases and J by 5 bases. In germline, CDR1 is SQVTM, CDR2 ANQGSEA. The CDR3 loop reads CSVSPGQKYGYTF. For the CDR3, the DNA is TGCAGCGTTTCTCCGGGACAGAAGTATGGCTACACCTTC.

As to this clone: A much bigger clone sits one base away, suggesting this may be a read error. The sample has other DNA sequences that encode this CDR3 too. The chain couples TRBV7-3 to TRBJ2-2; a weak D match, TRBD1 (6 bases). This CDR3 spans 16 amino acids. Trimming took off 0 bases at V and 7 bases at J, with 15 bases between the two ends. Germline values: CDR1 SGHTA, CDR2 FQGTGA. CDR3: CASSLTAVARGGELFF. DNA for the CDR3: TGTGCCAGCAGCTTAACTGCCGTCGCCAGGGGCGGGGAGCTGTTTTTT. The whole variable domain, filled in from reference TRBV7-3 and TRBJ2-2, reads GAGVSQTPSNKVTEKGKYVELRCDPISGHTALYWYRQSLGQGPEFLIYFQGTGAADDSGLPNDRFFAVRPEGSVSTLKIQRTERGDSAVYLCASSLTAVARGGELFFGEGSRLTVL.